The 25 T cell receptor beta chains reported below all come from one sample, sequenced in a study of cytomegalovirus exposure and HLA in healthy donors (TCRdb year 2017). The library was built by means of the immunoSEQ multiplex PCR assay. For the multiplex PCR, a mixture combining 60 forward primers for TCR Vbeta segments and 13 reverse primers for TCR Jbeta segments was used. As stored in TCRdb, this immuneACCESS dataset retains in-frame rearrangements with V and J assigned. A fraction of the clones does not appear; measured against another copy, unresolved V genes explain less than half of the discrepancy, and the remainder lacks a known reason. The sample yields roughly 120,000 clones; 65% to 85% were counted once. The ten top clones hold 2.5% of the sample. Specimen: PBMCs. The receptors stem from a woman younger than 35 in good health and CMV-seronegative.

This chain joins TRBV11-2 and TRBJ1-1; D is uncertain. CDR1 is SGHAT, CDR2 FQNNGV, per germline. V was trimmed by 5 bases and J by 0 bases, leaving 13 bases between them. The CDR3 runs 15 residues. CDR3 nucleotide sequence: TGTGCCAGCAGCCTAGGGAGGGCGATGAACACTGAAGCTTTCTTT. It encodes CASSLGRAMNTEAFF.

V gene TRBV29-1 combines with J gene TRBJ1-2; 9 positions agree with TRBD1. Germline-derived CDR1 and CDR2 are SQVTM and ANQGSEA. Unmatched junction bases numbered 3, after V lost 3 bases and J lost 4 bases. The CDR3 consists of 13 residues. The CDR3 coding sequence is TGCAGCGTTGAGGGACAGGGAGGCTATGGCTACACCTTC. Residues: CSVEGQGGYGYTF. The full variable domain, in which reference TRBV29-1 and TRBJ1-2 provide the parts outside the CDR3, is SAVISQKPSRDICQRGTSLTIQCQVDSQVTMMFWYRQQPGQSLTLIATANQGSEATYESGFVIDKFPISRPNLTFSTLTVSNMSPEDSSIYLCSVEGQGGYGYTFGSGTRLTVV.

This chain uses TRBV9 with TRBJ2-1, with TRBD1 matching over 8 bases. Per the germline V gene, CDR1 is SGDLS and CDR2 is YYNGEE. The CDR3 covers 15 residues. The trim removed 3 bases at V and 3 bases at J, leaving 5 bases unmatched. CDR3: CASSARQGRYNEQFF. CDR3 coding DNA: TGTGCCAGCAGCGCTCGACAGGGGCGCTACAATGAGCAGTTCTTC.

The gene calls are TRBV5-1 and TRBJ2-3; 9 positions match TRBD2. Germline CDR1 is SGHRS and CDR2 is YFSETQ. With V trimmed by 0 bases and J by 4 bases, 0 bases remained unmatched. CDR3 size: 14 residues. The CDR3 is CASSLGTSADTQYF. For the CDR3, the DNA is TGCGCCAGCAGCTTGGGGACTAGCGCAGATACGCAGTATTTT.

The V and J genes are TRBV6-5 and TRBJ1-1; a weak D match, TRBD1 (6 bases). The CDR3 contains 14 residues. Germline values: CDR1 MNHEY, CDR2 SVGAGI. Deletions cut 4 bases from V and 2 bases from J, with 11 bases between. The CDR3 is CASSLLQGNTEAFF. The CDR3 bases are TGTGCCAGCAGTTTACTACAGGGAAACACTGAAGCTTTCTTT.

This clone has more than one count but fewer than ten. V and J are TRBV7-6 and TRBJ1-1; tentatively, D is TRBD1 (6 bases). The CDR3 runs to 15 residues. V lost 2 bases, J lost 5 bases, and 15 bases lay in between. CDR1 SGHVS and CDR2 FNYEAQ come from the germline V gene. The DNA of the CDR3 is TGTGCCAGCAGCTTACGCGGGGGAGGGGGGACTGAAGCTTTCTTT. Translation: CASSLRGGGGTEAFF.

The sample holds a few counts of this clone. The rearrangement links TRBV4-3 to TRBJ1-2; D call uncertain. Germline lookup yields CDR1 LGHNA and CDR2 YSLEER. This CDR3 region has 15 residues. Trimming took off 0 bases at V and 8 bases at J, with 16 bases between the two ends. CDR3 nucleotide sequence: TGCGCCAGCAGCCAAGATTCGGGGTGGAGTAACGGCTACACCTTC. Translation gives CASSQDSGWSNGYTF.

The chain has TRBV28 and TRBJ2-3, with 8 bases identical to TRBD2. The V and J ends lost 8 bases and 6 bases, in that order; junction bases with no gene match: 13. Per germline, CDR1 MDHEN and CDR2 SYDVKM. The CDR3 is 15 residues long. CDR3 sequence reads: CASWEGSGSPDTQYF. In nucleotides, the CDR3 is TGTGCCAGCTGGGAAGGGAGCGGGAGCCCTGATACGCAGTATTTT.

This clone has just one count. The CDR3 here is CASSDGTRRYEQYF. In DNA form, the CDR3 reads TGTGCCAGCAGTGACGGGACTAGAAGGTACGAGCAGTACTTC. The rearrangement joins TRBV28 to TRBJ2-5; 8 bases match TRBD2. The end of the DNA is better explained by TRBJ2-7, so the J call may be wrong. CDR3 length: 14 residues. The germline CDR1 and CDR2 sequences are MDHEN and SYDVKM.

This chain uses TRBV5-6 with TRBJ1-6, with D unclear. The CDR3 has 16 residues. Germline V CDR1 and CDR2: SGHDT, YYEEEE. Deletions cut 1 base from V and 0 bases from J, with 8 bases between. The CDR3: CASSLLGSSYNSPLHF. The CDR3 DNA is TGTGCCAGCAGCTTGTTGGGGAGCTCCTATAATTCACCCCTCCACTTT.

The chain joins TRBV28 to TRBJ1-5, with 11 bases identical to TRBD1. V dropped 7 bases and J dropped 7; count of bases not matched to a gene: 6. CDR1 is MDHEN, CDR2 SYDVKM, per germline. The CDR3 runs 14 residues. Written as DNA, the CDR3 is TGTGCCAGCAATGGACAGGGGGCAGGGCAGCCCCAGCATTTT. Protein sequence: CASNGQGAGQPQHF. Complete variable domain (other parts from reference TRBV28 and TRBJ1-5): DVKVTQSSRYLVKRTGEKVFLECVQDMDHENMFWYRQDPGLGLRLIYFSYDVKMKEKGDIPEGYSVSREKKERFSLILESASTNQTSMYLCASNGQGAGQPQHFGDGTRLSIL.

As DNA, the CDR3 is TGTGCCAGCAGCCCTAGACCCGAGAACACTGAAGCTTTCTTT. It encodes CASSPRPENTEAFF. The V call is TRBV9, the J call TRBJ1-1; D is ambiguous. The CDR3 has 14 residues. The V gene lost 4 bases and the J gene lost 1 base, with 11 bases spanning the gap. Per germline, CDR1 SGDLS and CDR2 YYNGEE.

The chain couples TRBV6-5 to TRBJ2-7; the D gene is possibly TRBD1 (5 bases). This CDR3 is built from 15 residues. The germline V and J ends were trimmed by 4 bases and 0 bases, with 13 bases remaining between them. Germline CDR1 reads MNHEY; CDR2 reads SVGAGI. The chain's CDR3 is CASSSPHRSSYEQYF. Written as DNA, the CDR3 is TGTGCCAGCAGTTCTCCCCACAGGTCCTCCTACGAGCAGTACTTC.

This clone has just a few counts. V and J are TRBV6-6 and TRBJ2-3; 12 bases fit TRBD2. Germline V gene data show CDR1 as MNHNY and CDR2 as SVGAGI (reference sequence). The length of the CDR3 is 16 residues. Germline trimming cut 5 bases from V and 2 bases from J; bases unmatched to any gene: 5. The DNA for the CDR3 is TGTGCCAGCAGTCTTCCTAGCGGGAGGGCCACAGATACGCAGTATTTT. It encodes CASSLPSGRATDTQYF.

The CDR3 region is CASSDDIQNEQFF. CDR3 bases: TGTGCCAGCAGCGACGACATCCAGAATGAGCAGTTCTTC. The chain combines TRBV7-6 with TRBJ2-1; no reliable D call. Trimming took off 5 bases at V and 7 bases at J, with 12 bases between the two ends. CDR1 is SGHVS, CDR2 FNYEAQ, per germline. CDR3 length: 13 amino acids.

V and J are TRBV28 and TRBJ2-7, with 12 nucleotides matching TRBD1. V dropped 6 bases and J dropped 4; count of bases not matched to a gene: 4. CDR3 size: 14 residues. Germline V gene data show CDR1 as MDHEN and CDR2 as SYDVKM. The CDR3 sequence: CASSGTGGWYEQYF. The CDR3 DNA follows: TGTGCCAGCAGCGGGACAGGGGGCTGGTACGAGCAGTACTTC. Looking up the rest from reference TRBV28 and TRBJ2-7 gives the full variable domain: DVKVTQSSRYLVKRTGEKVFLECVQDMDHENMFWYRQDPGLGLRLIYFSYDVKMKEKGDIPEGYSVSREKKERFSLILESASTNQTSMYLCASSGTGGWYEQYFGPGTRLTVT.

V is TRBV6-1 and J is TRBJ1-1, with 7 bases matching TRBD1. CDR1 and CDR2 from the germline V gene are MNHNS and SASEGT. The CDR3 loop spans 12 amino acids. V shed 8 bases, J shed 7 bases, and the junction held 7 bases outside the gene matches. The CDR3: CASSWTGVEAFF. In DNA, the CDR3 is TGTGCCAGCTCTTGGACAGGAGTTGAAGCTTTCTTT.

This chain joins TRBV19 and TRBJ2-7; TRBD2 matches 8 bases. V lost 6 bases, J lost 4 bases, and 8 bases stayed unmatched. The CDR3 consists of 14 residues. Germline CDR1 is LNHDA and CDR2 is SQIVND (reference sequence). CDR3 sequence (DNA): TGTGCCAGTAGCCTCCGGGGGGGGGCATACGAGCAGTACGTC. Translating gives CASSLRGGAYEQYV.

The J gene is TRBJ1-4, the V gene TRBV11-1; possibly TRBD1 for D (6 bases). Trimming shortened V by 5 bases and J by 5 bases, and 15 bases separated the two germline ends. Per germline, CDR1 SGHAT and CDR2 FQDESV (reference sequence). This CDR3 contains 15 residues. The CDR3 bases are TGTGCCAGCAGCCCGGGACACCGAAGCAATGAAAAACTGTTTTTT. Translated, it gives CASSPGHRSNEKLFF. The variable domain in full, with the rest retrieved from reference TRBV11-1 and TRBJ1-4, is EAEVAQSPRYKITEKSQAVAFWCDPISGHATLYWYRQILGQGPELLVQFQDESVVDDSQLPKDRFSAERLKGVDSTLKIQPAELGDSAMYLCASSPGHRSNEKLFFGSGTQLSVL.

V and J are TRBV28 and TRBJ1-3, with TRBD1 matching over 9 bases. Germline V gene sequence: CDR1 MDHEN, CDR2 SYDVKM. V shed 7 bases and J 6 bases; nucleotides not matched to a gene: 13. The length of the CDR3 is 16 residues. The CDR3, as DNA: TGTGCCAGCACCCTCCCGGACAGGGGTGGGCAAAACACCATATATTTT. Encoded protein: CASTLPDRGGQNTIYF.

The chain uses TRBV6-1 and TRBJ2-7; D might be TRBD2 (7 bases). The CDR3 runs to 15 residues. Germline V gene sequence: CDR1 MNHNS, CDR2 SASEGT. V lost 7 bases and J 5 bases, leaving 21 bases between the germline ends. CDR3 sequence: CASTPAGHFVHEQYV. The CDR3 DNA reads TGTGCCAGCACCCCAGCGGGACATTTTGTGCACGAGCAGTACGTC.

This chain uses TRBV28 with TRBJ1-5, with 10 bases identical to TRBD1. V shed 2 bases and J 1 base; nucleotides not matched to a gene: 2. Germline CDR1 reads MDHEN; CDR2 reads SYDVKM. CDR3 length: 16 residues. CDR3 bases: TGTGCCAGCAGTTTAAGACAGGGGGCAAGCAATCAGCCCCAGCATTTT. Residues: CASSLRQGASNQPQHF.

The chain couples TRBV7-2 to TRBJ2-3; 13 positions match TRBD2. J was trimmed by 9 bases and V by 0 bases; bases with no gene match: 6. CDR3 length equals 16 residues. Germline loops: CDR1 SGHTA, CDR2 FQGNSA. The CDR3 reads CASSLALAGGFGTQYF. The CDR3 bases are TGTGCCAGCAGCTTAGCACTAGCGGGAGGGTTTGGGACGCAGTATTTT.

This chain connects TRBV28 to TRBJ2-4; 7 bases are a match to TRBD2. Germline assignment: CDR1 MDHEN and CDR2 SYDVKM. V was clipped by 7 bases and J by 6 bases; unmatched bases: 12. The CDR3 runs 15 residues. The CDR3 spells CASTPRGPGGNIQYF. CDR3 in DNA: TGTGCCAGCACGCCGAGAGGACCGGGAGGAAACATTCAGTACTTC.

The chain joins TRBV7-7 to TRBJ1-1; tentative D call: TRBD1 (6 bases). V was shortened by 3 bases and J by 4 bases, with 21 bases between the two germline ends. This CDR3 is 17 amino acids long. CDR1 is SSHAT and CDR2 is FNYEAQ in the germline V gene (reference sequence). CDR3 sequence: CASSFQQGLCWCTEAFF. CDR3 nucleotides: TGTGCCAGCAGCTTTCAACAGGGTCTTTGTTGGTGCACTGAAGCTTTCTTT.